This T cell receptor beta chain was obtained from a study of radiotherapy plus CTLA-4 blockade in lung cancer (dated by TCRdb to about 2018). Regarding the research as a whole: Objective responses were observed in 18% of enrolled patients, and disease control was achieved in around 28%. Summary of the overall study and its limitations: After treatment with radiotherapy and ipilimumab, TCR clones that originated in tumors expanded in peripheral blood. The strongest predictors of response, as reported, were early dynamic changes in blood T cell clones along with a rise in serum interferon-beta after radiation.

The method was the immunoSEQ multiplex PCR assay. The table comes from immuneACCESS by way of TCRdb, which keeps in-frame sequences with V and J called. Part of the clones is missing from these tables; in studies checked, under half for an unresolved V gene and the rest for unknown reasons. Counted in this sample were roughly 50,000 clones; around 83% of them appeared once. The top ten clones comprise approximately 3.5% of the sample. In this study, focal radiation therapy paired with CTLA-4 blockade (ipilimumab) was tested in patients who had chemo-refractory metastatic non-small-cell lung cancer. From the cysteine through the phenylalanine, the CDR3 covers 12 amino acids. Only CDR3 DNA remains: 36 bases, in frame from the first base. Based on the germline V gene (reference sequence), the CDR1 and CDR2 sequences are GTSNPN and SVGIG. Worth noting for this clone: Which antigen it targets is not known. Germline and junction disagree at one end, which may indicate a read error.

The receptor's source is a human donor with non-small cell lung cancer who had stable disease on radiotherapy plus ipilimumab. This material consisted of peripheral blood, taken from a patient treated with radiotherapy plus ipilimumab. The sequence links TRBV30 to TRBJ1-1; 7 bases in the junction line up with TRBD1. Read as DNA, the sequence is TGTGCCTGGAGTCCATCCCCGGACAGGTCGATCTTT. Its protein reads: CAWSPSPDRSIF.